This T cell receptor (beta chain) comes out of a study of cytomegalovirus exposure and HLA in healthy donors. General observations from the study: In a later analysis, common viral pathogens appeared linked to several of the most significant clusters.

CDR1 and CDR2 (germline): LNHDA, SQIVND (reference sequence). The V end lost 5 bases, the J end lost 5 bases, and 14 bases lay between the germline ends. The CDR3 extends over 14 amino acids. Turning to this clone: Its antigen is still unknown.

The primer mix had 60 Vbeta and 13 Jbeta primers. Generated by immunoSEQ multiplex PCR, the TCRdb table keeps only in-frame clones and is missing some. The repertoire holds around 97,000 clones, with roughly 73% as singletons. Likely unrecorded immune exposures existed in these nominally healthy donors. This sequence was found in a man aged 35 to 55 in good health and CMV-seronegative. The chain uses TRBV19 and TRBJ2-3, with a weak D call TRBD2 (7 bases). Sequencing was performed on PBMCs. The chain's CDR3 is CASSQPGGEDTQYF. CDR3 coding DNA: TGTGCCAGTAGTCAACCGGGGGGCGAAGATACGCAGTATTTT.